Listed below are T cell receptor beta chains from one sample, sequenced in a study of T cells after yellow fever vaccination. MiXCR, run by TCRdb on the 5' RACE reads, gives a single entry per CDR3 protein. This table has 110,000 to 150,000 distinct CDR3 sequences, under 8% appearing once. The material was CD4+ T cells sorted from PBMCs, obtained 10 days after the yellow fever booster vaccination. The receptors derive from a man between 25 and 39 years old who received the YFV17D yellow fever vaccine. Each CDR3 is given with its conserved first and last residue. The D gene is left open where the match is weak. The size field is filled for only some rows; it gives once, few, many or a size class.

d_call j_call v_call clone_size cdr3_aa cdr3_nt
TRBD2 TRBJ2-5 TRBV27 many CASSSGLAGGLAQYF TGTGCCAGCAGCTCAGGACTAGCGGGAGGGTTGGCCCAGTACTTC
TRBD1 TRBJ2-5 TRBV20-1 many CSAREKGARETQYF TGCAGTGCTAGAGAAAAGGGGGCTAGAGAGACCCAGTACTTC
NA TRBJ1-2 TRBV12-3/TRBV12-4 many CASSLNYYGYTF TGTGCCAGCAGTTTAAATTACTATGGCTACACCTTC
NA TRBJ2-7 TRBV29-1 many CSVETAGSNEQYF TGCAGCGTTGAGACGGCAGGGTCGAACGAGCAGTACTTC
NA TRBJ2-1 TRBV7-2 many CASSLENGYNEQFF TGTGCCAGCAGCTTGGAGAACGGGTACAATGAGCAGTTCTTC
TRBD2 TRBJ2-1 TRBV7-9 many CASTPSGTSAVDEQFF TGTGCCAGCACCCCCTCCGGGACTAGCGCCGTGGATGAGCAGTTCTTC
NA TRBJ2-1 TRBV10-3 many CAISETRSDEQFF TGTGCCATCAGTGAAACTAGGTCCGATGAGCAGTTCTTC
TRBD1 TRBJ2-5 TRBV6-5 many CASSYLQGFSGKETQYF TGTGCCAGCAGTTACTTACAGGGGTTTTCAGGAAAAGAGACCCAGTACTTC
NA TRBJ1-1 TRBV27 few CASSAQGGGEAFF TGTGCCAGCAGTGCGCAGGGTGGCGGTGAAGCTTTCTTT
NA TRBJ2-3 TRBV21-1 many CASSYGRMGDTQYF TGTGCCAGCAGCTACGGGAGAATGGGAGATACGCAGTATTTT
TRBD2 TRBJ2-1 TRBV12-3/TRBV12-4 many CASSFRWFREGHNEQFF TGTGCCAGCAGTTTTCGTTGGTTCCGGGAGGGCCACAATGAGCAGTTCTTC
NA TRBJ2-7 TRBV28 many CASISIAATYEQYF TGTGCCAGCATCTCTATAGCGGCCACCTACGAGCAGTACTTC
NA TRBJ2-7 TRBV20-1 NA CSALTSSSSYEQYF TGCAGTGCGCTGACAAGCTCAAGCTCCTACGAGCAGTACTTC
NA TRBJ2-1 TRBV5-1 many CASSLGGTPYNEQFF TGCGCCAGCAGCTTGGGAGGGACACCTTACAATGAGCAGTTCTTC
TRBD2 TRBJ2-2 TRBV29-1 many CSVTPGLAGHGELFF TGCAGCGTGACCCCGGGACTAGCGGGACACGGGGAGCTGTTTTTT
TRBD1 TRBJ2-7 TRBV28 many CASRRTGGYNEQYF TGTGCCAGCAGAAGGACAGGGGGCTATAACGAGCAGTACTTC
TRBD2 TRBJ2-1 TRBV7-2 many CASSWTSGRLGEQFF TGTGCCAGCAGCTGGACAAGCGGGAGATTAGGTGAGCAGTTCTTC
NA TRBJ1-1 TRBV5-5 many CASSLVGGGGDPEAFF TGTGCCAGCAGCTTGGTAGGAGGGGGAGGGGACCCTGAAGCTTTCTTT
TRBD1 TRBJ1-2 TRBV2 many CASSPGQGARGYTF TGTGCCAGCAGTCCGGGACAGGGGGCTCGGGGCTACACCTTC
TRBD1 TRBJ2-3 TRBV24-1 many CATSEYRGREVDTQYF TGTGCCACCAGTGAATACAGGGGGCGCGAGGTCGATACGCAGTATTTT